A selection of T cell receptor beta chains follows, all from one sample in a study of OX40 agonist ivuxolimab in advanced cancers. Repertoires were generated with immunoSEQ multiplex PCR, while TCRdb's copy carries only in-frame clones and drops some. Here the sample spans about 84,000 clones, about 93% being singletons. The material was CD4+ or CD8+ T cells sorted from blood, obtained in a trial of the OX40 agonist ivuxolimab. These receptors came from an adult with an advanced solid tumor such as melanoma, head and neck, liver or kidney cancer. The CDR3 runs from the conserved cysteine through the conserved F or W. Fields, in order: J gene, V gene, CDR3 length, clone size, D gene, CDR3 protein, CDR3 DNA. A D gene is named only where the DNA matches it firmly. Clone sizes are given selectively: once, few, many, or a class where the clone is expanded.

TRBJ2-7 | TRBV4-1 | 15 | - | - | CASSQESRLFYEQYF | TGCGCCAGCAGCCAAGAATCCAGACTGTTCTACGAGCAGTACTTC
TRBJ1-1 | TRBV7-9 | 16 | - | TRBD1 | CASSDRDRGENTEAFF | TGTGCCAGCAGCGACCGGGACAGGGGAGAGAACACTGAAGCTTTCTTT
TRBJ2-3 | TRBV9 | 14 | - | - | CASSRATSTDTQYF | TGTGCCAGCAGCCGAGCCACTAGCACAGATACGCAGTATTTT
TRBJ2-5 | TRBV27 | 14 | - | - | CASSSGGVEETQYF | TGTGCCAGCAGTTCAGGCGGGGTCGAAGAGACCCAGTACTTC
TRBJ2-1 | TRBV7-9 | 13 | - | TRBD2 | CASTGEGRDEQFF | TGTGCCAGCACCGGGGAGGGGCGGGATGAGCAGTTCTTC
TRBJ1-5 | TRBV7-9 | 16 | once | TRBD1 | CASSHGGQGGGQPQHF | TGTGCCAGCAGCCACGGCGGACAGGGCGGGGGTCAGCCCCAGCATTTT
TRBJ2-7 | TRBV7-9 | 12 | - | - | CASSRTSYEQYF | TGTGCCAGCAGTCGGACCTCCTACGAGCAGTACTTC
TRBJ2-5 | TRBV30 | 14 | - | - | CAWTGSRYQETQYF | TGTGCCTGGACTGGCAGCCGATACCAAGAGACCCAGTACTTC
TRBJ1-2 | TRBV9 | 12 | - | TRBD1 | CASNKGAEGYTF | TGTGCCAGCAACAAGGGGGCAGAAGGCTACACCTTC
TRBJ1-5 | TRBV28 | 16 | - | TRBD1 | CASSPLVTGESQPQHF | TGTGCCAGCAGTCCCCTGGTTACAGGGGAGAGTCAGCCCCAGCATTTT